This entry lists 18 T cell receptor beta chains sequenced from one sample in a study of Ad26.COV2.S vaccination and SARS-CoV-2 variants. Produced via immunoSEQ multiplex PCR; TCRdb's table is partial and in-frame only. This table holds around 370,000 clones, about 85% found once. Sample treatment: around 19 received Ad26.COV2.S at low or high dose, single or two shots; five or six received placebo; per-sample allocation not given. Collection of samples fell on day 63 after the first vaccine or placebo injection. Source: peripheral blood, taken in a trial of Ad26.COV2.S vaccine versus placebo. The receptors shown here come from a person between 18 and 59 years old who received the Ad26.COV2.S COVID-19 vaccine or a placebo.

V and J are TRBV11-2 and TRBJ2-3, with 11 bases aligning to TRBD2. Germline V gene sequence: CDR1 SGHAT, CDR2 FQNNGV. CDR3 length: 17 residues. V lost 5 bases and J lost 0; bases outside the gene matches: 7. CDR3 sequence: CASSPRTSGSSTDTQYF. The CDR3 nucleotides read TGTGCCAGCAGCCCGAGGACTAGCGGGTCTAGCACAGATACGCAGTATTTT.

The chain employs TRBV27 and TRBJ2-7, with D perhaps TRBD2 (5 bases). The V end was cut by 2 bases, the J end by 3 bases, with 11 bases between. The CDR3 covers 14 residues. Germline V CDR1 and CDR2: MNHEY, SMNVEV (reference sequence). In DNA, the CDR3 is TGTGCCAGCAGTTTAGCGGGCAGGTACTACGAGCAGTACTTC. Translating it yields CASSLAGRYYEQYF.

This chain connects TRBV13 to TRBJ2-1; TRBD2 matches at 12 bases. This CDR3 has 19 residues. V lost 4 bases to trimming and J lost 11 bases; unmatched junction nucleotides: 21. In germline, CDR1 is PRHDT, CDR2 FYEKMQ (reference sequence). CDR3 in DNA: TGTGCCAGCAGCTCTGGGACTAGCGGGTGGGAAGCTGGGCTGCAAAAGCAGTTCTTC. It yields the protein CASSSGTSGWEAGLQKQFF. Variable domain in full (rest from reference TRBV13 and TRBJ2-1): AAGVIQSPRHLIKEKRETATLKCYPIPRHDTVYWYQQGPGQDPQFLISFYEKMQSDKGSIPDRFSAQQFSDYHSELNMSSLELGDSALYFCASSSGTSGWEAGLQKQFFGPGTRLTVL.

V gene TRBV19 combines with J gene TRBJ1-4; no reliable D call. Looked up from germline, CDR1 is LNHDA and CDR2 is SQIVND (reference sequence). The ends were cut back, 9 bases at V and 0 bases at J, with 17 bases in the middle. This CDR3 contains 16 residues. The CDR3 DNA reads TGTGCCAGCAATCCAAGGGCTGGTCCAACTAATGAAAAACTGTTTTTT. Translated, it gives CASNPRAGPTNEKLFF.

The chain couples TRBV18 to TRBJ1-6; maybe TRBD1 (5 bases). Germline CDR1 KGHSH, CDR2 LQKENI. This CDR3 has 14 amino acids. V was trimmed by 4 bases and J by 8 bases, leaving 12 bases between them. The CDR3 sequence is CASSQGQGDSPLHF. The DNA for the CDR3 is TGTGCCAGCTCACAGGGGCAGGGTGATTCACCCCTCCACTTT.

CDR3 residues: CASSPGDRGIYEQYF. In DNA, the CDR3 is TGTGCCAGCTCACCAGGAGACAGGGGAATCTACGAGCAGTACTTC. The chain recombines TRBV18 with TRBJ2-7; 8 bases are a match to TRBD1. This CDR3 has 15 amino acids. In germline, CDR1 is KGHSH, CDR2 LQKENI. J was trimmed by 3 bases and V by 2 bases; bases with no gene match: 6.

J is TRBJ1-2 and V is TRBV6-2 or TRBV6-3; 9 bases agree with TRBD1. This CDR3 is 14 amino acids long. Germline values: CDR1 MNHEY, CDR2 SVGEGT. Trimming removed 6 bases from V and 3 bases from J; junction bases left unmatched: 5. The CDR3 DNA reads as TGTGCCAGCAGCAACAGGGGGCGCGACTATGGCTACACCTTC. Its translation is CASSNRGRDYGYTF.

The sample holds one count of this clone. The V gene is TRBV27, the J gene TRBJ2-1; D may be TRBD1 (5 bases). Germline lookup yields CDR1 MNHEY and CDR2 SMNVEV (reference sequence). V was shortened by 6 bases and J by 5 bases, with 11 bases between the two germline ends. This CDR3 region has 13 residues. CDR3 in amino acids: CASSQGLHNEQFF. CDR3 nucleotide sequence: TGTGCCAGCAGCCAGGGTTTACACAATGAGCAGTTCTTC.

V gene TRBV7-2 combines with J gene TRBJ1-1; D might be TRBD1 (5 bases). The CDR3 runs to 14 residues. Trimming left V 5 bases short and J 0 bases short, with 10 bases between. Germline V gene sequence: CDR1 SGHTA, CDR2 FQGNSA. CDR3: CASSQQGMNTEAFF. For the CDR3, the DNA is TGTGCCAGCAGCCAGCAGGGAATGAACACTGAAGCTTTCTTT.

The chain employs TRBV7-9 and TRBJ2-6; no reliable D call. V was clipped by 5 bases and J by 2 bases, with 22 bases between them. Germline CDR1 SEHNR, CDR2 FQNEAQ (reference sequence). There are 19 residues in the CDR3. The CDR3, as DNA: TGTGCCAGCAGCCCCGGACCGAACCCGCGACAAACTGGGGCCAACGTCCTGACTTTC. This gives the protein CASSPGPNPRQTGANVLTF.

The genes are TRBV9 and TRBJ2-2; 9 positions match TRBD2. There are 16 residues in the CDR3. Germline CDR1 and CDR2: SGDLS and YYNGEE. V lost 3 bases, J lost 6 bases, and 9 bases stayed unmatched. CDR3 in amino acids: CASSALAGAPPGELFF. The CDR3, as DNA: TGTGCCAGCAGCGCCTTAGCGGGGGCCCCCCCCGGGGAGCTGTTTTTT.

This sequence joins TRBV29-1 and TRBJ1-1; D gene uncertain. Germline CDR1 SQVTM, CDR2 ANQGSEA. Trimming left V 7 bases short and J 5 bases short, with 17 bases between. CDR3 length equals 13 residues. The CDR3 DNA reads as TGCAGCGCCCTTGGCACACAGAGAACTGAAGCTTTCTTT. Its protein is CSALGTQRTEAFF.

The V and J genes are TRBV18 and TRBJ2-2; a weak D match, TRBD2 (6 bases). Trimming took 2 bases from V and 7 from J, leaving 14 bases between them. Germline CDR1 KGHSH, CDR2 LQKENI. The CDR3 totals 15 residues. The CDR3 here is CASSPKRETVGELFF. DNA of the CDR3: TGTGCCAGCTCACCAAAACGGGAGACAGTCGGGGAGCTGTTTTTT. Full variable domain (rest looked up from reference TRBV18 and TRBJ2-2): NAGVMQNPRHLVRRRGQEARLRCSPMKGHSHVYWYRQLPEEGLKFMVYLQKENIIDESGMPKERFSAEFPKEGPSILRIQQVVRGDSAAYFCASSPKRETVGELFFGEGSRLTVL.

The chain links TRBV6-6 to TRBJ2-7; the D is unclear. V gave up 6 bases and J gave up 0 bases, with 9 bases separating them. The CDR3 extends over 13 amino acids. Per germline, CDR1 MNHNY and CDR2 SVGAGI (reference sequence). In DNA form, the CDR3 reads TGTGCCAGCAGGGAACCTGACTCCTACGAGCAGTACTTC. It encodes CASREPDSYEQYF.

The CDR3 is CASSLARTRAYEQYF. In DNA form, the CDR3 reads TGTGCCAGCAGCTTAGCCCGGACACGCGCCTACGAGCAGTACTTC. The chain joins TRBV7-2 to TRBJ2-7, with D perhaps matching TRBD1 (5 bases). The V gene's germline CDR1 is SGHTA and CDR2 FQGNSA. V shed 0 bases and J shed 2 bases, with 11 bases lying between them. The CDR3 has 15 amino acids.

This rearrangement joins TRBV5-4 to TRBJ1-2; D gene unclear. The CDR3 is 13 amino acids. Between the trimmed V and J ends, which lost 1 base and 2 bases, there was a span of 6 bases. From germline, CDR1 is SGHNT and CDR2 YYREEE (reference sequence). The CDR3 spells CASSLRENYGYTF. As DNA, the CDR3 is TGTGCCAGCAGCTTGAGGGAGAACTATGGCTACACCTTC.

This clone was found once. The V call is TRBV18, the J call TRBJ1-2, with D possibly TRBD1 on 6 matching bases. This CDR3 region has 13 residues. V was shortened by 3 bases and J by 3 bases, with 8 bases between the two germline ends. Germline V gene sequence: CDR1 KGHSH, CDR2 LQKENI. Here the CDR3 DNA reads TGTGCCAGCTCACCCAGGACAGACTATGGCTACACCTTC. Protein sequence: CASSPRTDYGYTF.

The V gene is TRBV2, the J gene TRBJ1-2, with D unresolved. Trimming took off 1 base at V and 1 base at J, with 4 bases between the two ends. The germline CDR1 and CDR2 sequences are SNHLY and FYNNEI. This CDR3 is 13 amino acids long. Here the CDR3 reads CASSEGFNYGYTF. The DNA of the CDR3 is TGTGCCAGCAGTGAAGGCTTTAACTATGGCTACACCTTC.